One and the same sample provided the 23 T cell receptor beta chains below, sequenced in a study of T cells in Graves' hyperthyroidism and ophthalmopathy. TCR beta CDR3 sequences were amplified from RNA transcripts. Primed by the HTBI set, a first-round RT-PCR was run on the TCR CDR3. TCRdb used MiXCR to reprocess the multiplex PCR reads, holding one entry per CDR3 protein. Of some 460,000 distinct CDR3 sequences in the sample, 15% to 19% were seen once. Sequenced sample: blood. These receptors originate from a young woman with Graves' hyperthyroidism.

This clonotype has a handful of counts. The chain couples TRBV20-1 to TRBJ2-3; TRBD1 matches at 11 bases. CDR1 is DFQATT, CDR2 SNEGSKA, per germline (reference sequence). After removal of 6 bases from V and 3 bases from J, the junction contained 5 bases not matched to a gene. The CDR3 has 14 amino acids. Here the CDR3 reads CSAEDRGQTDTQYF. CDR3 sequence (DNA): TGCAGTGCCGAGGACAGGGGGCAGACAGATACGCAGTATTTT.

Many counts were recorded for this clonotype. The chain employs TRBV11-3 and TRBJ2-7; 7 positions agree with TRBD2. The CDR3 is made up of 14 amino acids. Germline V CDR1 and CDR2: SGHNT, YENEEA. The V and J ends lost 5 bases and 6 bases, in that order; junction bases with no gene match: 10. CDR3 loop: CASSSGTGSGEQYF. CDR3 sequence (DNA): TGTGCCAGCAGCAGCGGGACTGGCTCTGGCGAGCAGTACTTC. Looking up the rest from reference TRBV11-3 and TRBJ2-7 gives the full variable domain: EAGVVQSPRYKIIEKKQPVAFWCNPISGHNTLYWYLQNLGQGPELLIRYENEEAVDDSQLPKDRFSAERLKGVDSTLKIQPAELGDSAVYLCASSSGTGSGEQYFGPGTRLTVT.

This clonotype has at least ten counts. CDR3: CSARERRGSYNEQFF. The DNA of the CDR3 is TGCAGTGCTAGAGAACGCAGGGGTTCCTACAATGAGCAGTTCTTC. V gene TRBV20-1 combines with J gene TRBJ2-1, with a possible D match to TRBD1 (6 bases). The V end lost 0 bases, the J end lost 1 base, and 10 bases lay between the germline ends. Germline CDR1 and CDR2: DFQATT and SNEGSKA (reference sequence). The CDR3 spans 15 residues.

The table lists this clonotype with many counts. This chain links TRBV5-5 with TRBJ2-7; 8 nucleotides align to TRBD1. CDR1 is SGHKS and CDR2 is YYEKEE in the germline V gene (reference sequence). This CDR3 contains 13 residues. V lost 9 bases, J lost 4 bases, and 9 bases stayed unmatched. CDR3 bases: TGTGCCACCCGAAGGACAGGGACTTACGAGCAGTACTTC. It translates to CATRRTGTYEQYF.

This clonotype was counted once. The CDR3 sequence is CASAQPGGSGNTIYF. As DNA, the CDR3 is TGTGCCAGTGCCCAGCCAGGGGGGTCTGGAAACACCATATATTTT. The chain joins TRBV19 to TRBJ1-3; 7 bases are a match to TRBD1. The CDR3 is made up of 15 amino acids. Germline V gene lookup returns CDR1 LNHDA and CDR2 SQIVND (reference sequence). Trimming at V came to 8 bases and at J to 1 base, leaving 8 bases not matched to a gene.

This clonotype appeared many times. This chain uses TRBV4-1 with TRBJ2-5, with TRBD1 as a possible D gene (7 bases). Germline CDR1 is MGHRA and CDR2 is YSYEKL. V was trimmed by 4 bases and J by 5 bases, leaving 20 bases between them. The length of the CDR3 is 16 residues. The CDR3 DNA reads as TGCGCCAGCAGCCGACTAACTGGAGGGGGCGAGGAGACCCAGTACTTC. It yields the protein CASSRLTGGGEETQYF.

This clonotype was seen ten or more times. The chain couples TRBV19 to TRBJ1-1; the D gene is possibly TRBD1 (5 bases). The germline V gene encodes CDR1 LNHDA and CDR2 SQIVND (reference sequence). This CDR3 comprises 14 residues. V dropped 6 bases and J dropped 10 bases, with 21 bases sitting between them. DNA of the CDR3: TGTGCCAGTAGACCCGGAGGAATCGGGGGTTTAGCTTTCTTT. Encoded protein: CASRPGGIGGLAFF.

The chain couples TRBV4-3 to TRBJ1-1, with D maybe TRBD1 (5 bases). V lost 4 bases, J lost 1 base, and 16 bases lay in between. The CDR3 totals 16 residues. From germline, CDR1 is LGHNA and CDR2 YSLEER. The CDR3 DNA follows: TGCGCCAGCAGCCCCCAGCGGGGACTCACGAACACTGAAGCTTTCTTT. Amino acid sequence: CASSPQRGLTNTEAFF.

There are many counts of this clonotype. CDR3 loop: CAIGNVGTQYF. DNA of the CDR3: TGTGCCATCGGTAACGTGGGGACCCAGTACTTC. The rearrangement links TRBV10-3 to TRBJ2-5; no firm D call. This CDR3 spans 11 amino acids. Germline values: CDR1 ENHRY, CDR2 SYGVKD. V dropped 8 bases and J dropped 7 bases, with 11 bases sitting between them.

With regard to this clonotype: This may come from a read error, since a much larger clone is one base off. The chain carries TRBV12-3 or TRBV12-4 and TRBJ2-5; 8 bases align to TRBD2. The CDR3 runs 14 residues. V gave up 6 bases and J gave up 5 bases; unmatched junction bases: 8. The CDR3 DNA reads TGTGCCAGCAGGGGGGGTAGCGGGATGGAGACCCAGTACTTC. Protein: CASRGGSGMETQYF.

This rearrangement joins TRBV15 to TRBJ2-7, with 11 positions matching TRBD2. Trimming removed 0 bases from V and 7 bases from J; junction bases left unmatched: 8. The CDR3 is 16 residues long. Germline V CDR1 and CDR2: LNHNV, YYDKDF (reference sequence). The CDR3 sequence: CATSREVIAGGREQYF. The CDR3 DNA is TGTGCCACCAGCAGAGAAGTAATAGCGGGGGGGAGGGAGCAGTACTTC.

A few counts support this clonotype. One end of the junction varies from germline; a read error may be responsible. V is TRBV6-6 and J is TRBJ1-2; weak D call: TRBD1 (6 bases). This CDR3 spans 17 amino acids. The germline gives CDR1 MNHNY, CDR2 SVGAGI (reference sequence). This chain's CDR3 is CASSYLPGQGDNYGCTF. CDR3 sequence (DNA): TGTGCCAGCAGTTACTTACCGGGACAAGGAGATAACTATGGCTGCACCTTC.

This clonotype was picked up many times. V gene TRBV20-1 combines with J gene TRBJ1-1; 11 bases are a match to TRBD1. Germline assignment: CDR1 DFQATT and CDR2 SNEGSKA (reference sequence). V lost 6 bases to trimming and J lost 1 base; unmatched junction nucleotides: 4. The CDR3 runs to 14 residues. The CDR3 spells CSALGQGENTEAFF. The CDR3 nucleotides are TGCAGTGCATTGGGACAGGGGGAGAACACTGAAGCTTTCTTT.

Remarks on this clonotype: This may be a read error: a much more frequent sequence differs by one nucleotide. The CDR3 region has the DNA TGTGCCAGCAGTGAAACCGGACTAGTCAACCGCGGGCAGTACTTC. Protein sequence: CASSETGLVNRGQYF. The chain carries TRBV25-1 and TRBJ2-7; 7 bases are a match to TRBD2. Losses at the gene ends were 2 bases for V and 9 bases for J; bases not matched to a gene: 13. This CDR3 is built from 15 residues. Germline V gives CDR1 MGHDK, CDR2 SYGVNS.

The V and J genes are TRBV27 and TRBJ1-2; 7 bases agree with TRBD1. The CDR3 spans 14 residues. Unmatched junction bases numbered 14, after V lost 8 bases and J lost 8 bases. Germline CDR1 and CDR2: MNHEY and SMNVEV (reference sequence). CDR3 in DNA: TGTGCCAGCGGTTGGCAGGGGGGTGTTCGCGGCTACACCTTC. Translation: CASGWQGGVRGYTF.

The table lists this clonotype with a count of one. This chain uses TRBV4-3 with TRBJ2-6, with TRBD1 identical over 9 bases. Trimming cost V 3 bases and J 0 bases; bases outside gene matches: 9. CDR3 length equals 19 residues. Germline CDR1 and CDR2: LGHNA and YSLEER. DNA of the CDR3: TGCGCCAGCAGCCAGGGCGACGGGACAGGGTCCTCTGGGGCCAACGTCCTGACTTTC. Protein: CASSQGDGTGSSGANVLTF.

A few counts support this clonotype. The chain uses TRBV7-9 and TRBJ2-5; D is perhaps TRBD2 (5 bases). V was trimmed by 3 bases and J by 5 bases, leaving 10 bases between them. CDR3 size: 13 residues. CDR1 and CDR2 from the germline V gene are SEHNR and FQNEAQ (reference sequence). This CDR3 is CASSLLAAETQYF. The CDR3 DNA sequence: TGTGCCAGCAGCTTGCTAGCCGCGGAGACCCAGTACTTC.

This clonotype was seen repeatedly, ten times or more. The rearrangement joins TRBV18 to TRBJ1-6; D gene ambiguous. Between the trimmed V and J ends, which lost 2 bases and 9 bases, there was a span of 17 bases. Germline values: CDR1 KGHSH, CDR2 LQKENI. The CDR3 totals 16 residues. The CDR3 here is CASSPGVSPVGSPLHF. In nucleotides, the CDR3 is TGTGCCAGCTCACCAGGGGTCAGTCCCGTCGGTTCACCCCTCCACTTT.

This clonotype appeared many times. The chain couples TRBV12-3 or TRBV12-4 to TRBJ2-1, with 11 bases that match TRBD2. With 1 base clipped from V and 2 bases from J, the junction kept 1 base outside the gene matches. The CDR3 contains 16 residues. Written as DNA, the CDR3 is TGTGCCAGCAGTTTAGTAGCGGGAGGGCCCTACAATGAGCAGTTCTTC. Protein: CASSLVAGGPYNEQFF.

The sample holds many counts of this clonotype. This may come from a read error, since a much larger clone is one base off. V usage is TRBV6-9 and J usage is TRBJ1-1, with D unclear. V was trimmed by 4 bases and J by 3 bases, leaving 24 bases between them. This CDR3 has 18 residues. Germline V gives CDR1 MNHGY, CDR2 SVAAGI. CDR3: CASSSRRQSKVGDTEAFF. The CDR3, as DNA: TGTGCCAGCAGTTCACGTAGACAATCTAAAGTTGGGGACACTGAAGCTTTCTTT.

This chain joins TRBV6-1 and TRBJ2-7; the match to TRBD1 covers 10 bases. V shed 6 bases, J shed 3 bases, and the junction held 8 bases outside the gene matches. The CDR3 loop spans 15 amino acids. Germline CDR1 and CDR2: MNHNS and SASEGT. In nucleotides, the CDR3 is TGTGCCAGCAGCCAAATTCGGACAGGGGGCTACGAGCAGTACTTC. Protein: CASSQIRTGGYEQYF.

This rearrangement joins TRBV4-2 to TRBJ2-7; maybe TRBD2 (6 bases). V was cut by 0 bases and J by 3 bases, with 12 bases left in between. The CDR3 runs 15 residues. Germline-derived CDR1 and CDR2 are LGHNA and YNFKEQ. The CDR3 reads CASSQEGGVGYEQYF. CDR3 nucleotide sequence: TGTGCCAGCAGCCAAGAGGGAGGAGTCGGCTACGAGCAGTACTTC.

This clonotype was counted between two and nine times. V usage is TRBV9 and J usage is TRBJ2-2, with no clear D. Per the germline V gene, CDR1 is SGDLS and CDR2 is YYNGEE. This CDR3 has 13 residues. The V gene lost 3 bases and the J gene lost 8 bases, with 11 bases spanning the gap. The CDR3 loop is CASSDPGSGELFF. CDR3 DNA: TGTGCCAGCAGCGATCCAGGCTCTGGGGAGCTGTTTTTT. Complete variable domain (other parts from reference TRBV9 and TRBJ2-2): DSGVTQTPKHLITATGQRVTLRCSPRSGDLSVYWYQQSLDQGLQFLIQYYNGEERAKGNILERFSAQQFPDLHSELNLSSLELGDSALYFCASSDPGSGELFFGEGSRLTVL.